The 10 T cell receptor beta chains below all came from one sample that was sequenced in a study of blood T cell repertoires in COVID-19. Assay: immunoSEQ multiplex PCR; the TCRdb copy retains only in-frame clones and omits some. This sample yields approximately 240,000 clones, of which roughly 87% are seen a single time; about 6.9% belongs to the top ten. Sequencing was performed on PBMCs or T cells enriched from blood (not recorded which). These receptors were collected from a woman aged 25 to 39 with acute COVID-19.

In this sample, this clone turned up a few times. The chain couples TRBV5-1 to TRBJ2-3; the match to TRBD2 covers 9 bases. Germline values: CDR1 SGHRS, CDR2 YFSETQ. Trimming at V came to 0 bases and at J to 0 bases, leaving 8 bases not matched to a gene. This CDR3 has 18 residues. CDR3 sequence (DNA): TGCGCCAGCAGCTTGGCCGGGACTAGCTGGCTGAGCACAGATACGCAGTATTTT. Amino acids: CASSLAGTSWLSTDTQYF.

V usage is TRBV5-1 and J usage is TRBJ2-3, with 8 bases fitting TRBD2. This CDR3 has 16 residues. Unmatched junction bases numbered 3, after V lost 0 bases and J lost 0 bases. Germline loops: CDR1 SGHRS, CDR2 YFSETQ. The CDR3 bases are TGCGCCAGCAGCTTGGATAGCGGGGCGAGCACAGATACGCAGTATTTT. Translation: CASSLDSGASTDTQYF.

This rearrangement joins TRBV28 to TRBJ1-1; 9 positions agree with TRBD1. Trimming removed 2 bases from V and 10 bases from J; junction bases left unmatched: 8. Germline V gives CDR1 MDHEN, CDR2 SYDVKM. There are 14 residues in the CDR3. The CDR3 DNA is TGTGCCAGCAGTTTAAGACAGGGGGGGAGGGGAGCTTTCTTT. This encodes CASSLRQGGRGAFF.

The chain uses TRBV11-2 and TRBJ2-1; the match to TRBD2 covers 8 bases. Germline loops: CDR1 SGHAT, CDR2 FQNNGV. J gave up 7 bases and V 5 bases, and 10 bases lay outside the gene matches. The CDR3 is made up of 15 amino acids. CDR3 coding DNA: TGTGCCAGCAGCCACTTCAGCGGGAGTTCGAATGAGCAGTTCTTC. This gives the protein CASSHFSGSSNEQFF.

V gene TRBV3-1 (or the pseudogene TRBV3-2) combines with J gene TRBJ2-5; 7 bases match TRBD1. This CDR3 is 15 amino acids long. Germline V CDR1 and CDR2: LGHDT, YNNKEL (reference sequence). V was pared by 1 base and J by 2 bases, with 4 bases of the junction left unmatched. Here the CDR3 reads CASSQGGQRQETQYF. The CDR3, as DNA: TGTGCCAGCAGCCAAGGGGGACAGAGACAAGAGACCCAGTACTTC.

The DNA for the CDR3 is TGTGCCAGCAGTCCCCTACAGGGGGACACTGAAGCTTTCTTT. Translating it yields CASSPLQGDTEAFF. This rearrangement joins TRBV28 to TRBJ1-1; 8 nucleotides agree with TRBD1. The CDR3 spans 14 residues. The V gene's germline CDR1 is MDHEN and CDR2 SYDVKM. V lost 5 bases and J lost 3; bases outside the gene matches: 5.

The chain is built from TRBV19 and TRBJ1-5; possible D gene TRBD1, 6 bases. CDR1 and CDR2 from the germline V gene are LNHDA and SQIVND (reference sequence). Trimming took off 7 bases at V and 7 bases at J, with 17 bases between the two ends. The CDR3 covers 14 residues. CDR3 protein: CASTRRGGDQPQHF. The DNA for the CDR3 is TGTGCCAGTACCAGAAGGGGGGGTGACCAGCCCCAGCATTTT.

V is TRBV28 and J is TRBJ1-2; possible D gene TRBD1, 5 bases. CDR1 is MDHEN, CDR2 SYDVKM, per germline. The CDR3 consists of 12 residues. The V end lost 5 bases, the J end lost 4 bases, and 8 bases lay between the germline ends. CDR3 in DNA: TGTGCCAGCAGTGTGACAGCCTATGGCTACACCTTC. Translation: CASSVTAYGYTF.

The V and J genes are TRBV7-9 and TRBJ2-7, with a weak D call TRBD1 (6 bases). Germline V gene sequence: CDR1 SEHNR, CDR2 FQNEAQ (reference sequence). V was clipped by 1 base and J by 3 bases, with 10 bases between them. CDR3 length: 14 residues. CDR3 coding DNA: TGTGCCAGCAGCTTAGGGCAGGGGAACTACGAGCAGTACTTC. It specifies CASSLGQGNYEQYF.

The chain is built from TRBV13 and TRBJ1-3; no clear D gene. Trimming left V 5 bases short and J 2 bases short, with 10 bases between. The germline gives CDR1 PRHDT, CDR2 FYEKMQ (reference sequence). The CDR3 is made up of 14 amino acids. The CDR3 sequence: CASSPFQAGNTIYF. CDR3 nucleotides: TGTGCCAGCAGCCCCTTCCAGGCTGGAAACACCATATATTTT.